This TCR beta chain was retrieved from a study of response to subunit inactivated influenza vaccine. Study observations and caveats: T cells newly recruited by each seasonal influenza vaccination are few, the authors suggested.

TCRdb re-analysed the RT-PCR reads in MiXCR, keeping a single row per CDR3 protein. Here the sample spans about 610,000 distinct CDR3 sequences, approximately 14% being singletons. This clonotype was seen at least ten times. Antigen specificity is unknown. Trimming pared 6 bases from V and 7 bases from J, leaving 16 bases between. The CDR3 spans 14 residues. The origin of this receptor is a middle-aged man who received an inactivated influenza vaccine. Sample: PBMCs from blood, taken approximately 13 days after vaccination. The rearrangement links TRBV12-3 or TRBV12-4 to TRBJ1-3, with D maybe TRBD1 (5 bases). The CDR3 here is CASRHYAGGNTIYF. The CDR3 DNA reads TGTGCCAGCAGGCACTACGCCGGGGGGAACACCATATATTTT.